The source of this T cell receptor beta chain is a study of human T cells and chemical hapten exposure. Whole-study findings and limits: All donors were alopecia patients, so their immunity may differ from that of healthy people. Versus controls, expanded TCRs had significantly more large CDR3 similarity clusters.

On this clonotype itself: Its antigen is unidentified.

Each CDR3 protein gets one entry after TCRdb re-called the RACE reads with MiXCR. The repertoire includes about 190,000 distinct CDR3 sequences, under 25% of them detected once, and 2% to 3% sits in the top ten. The CDR3 covers 16 residues. Trimming cost V 5 bases and J 5 bases, with 21 bases left between them. Germline values: CDR1 MNHEY, CDR2 SVGAGI. Described time point: patch test 3, about 24 weeks after DPC sensitization. The treatment is: therapeutic diphenylcyclopropenone sensitization with weekly scalp DPC. The study enrolled 18 to 70-year-old alopecia patients suitable for DPC. Unfractionated whole blood was the source from which total RNA was extracted.

Sequenced material: whole blood, taken in connection with sensitization to the hapten diphenylcyclopropenone (DPC). V and J are TRBV6-5 and TRBJ1-2; D call uncertain. The receptor's source is a woman between 40 and 55 years old with alopecia areata. Some clones in this sample may be carry-over from other donors' samples. The CDR3 DNA sequence: TGTGCCAGCAGTAGACTCAGGACGGCTTGGGTTTATGGCTACACCTTC. It is translated as CASSRLRTAWVYGYTF.